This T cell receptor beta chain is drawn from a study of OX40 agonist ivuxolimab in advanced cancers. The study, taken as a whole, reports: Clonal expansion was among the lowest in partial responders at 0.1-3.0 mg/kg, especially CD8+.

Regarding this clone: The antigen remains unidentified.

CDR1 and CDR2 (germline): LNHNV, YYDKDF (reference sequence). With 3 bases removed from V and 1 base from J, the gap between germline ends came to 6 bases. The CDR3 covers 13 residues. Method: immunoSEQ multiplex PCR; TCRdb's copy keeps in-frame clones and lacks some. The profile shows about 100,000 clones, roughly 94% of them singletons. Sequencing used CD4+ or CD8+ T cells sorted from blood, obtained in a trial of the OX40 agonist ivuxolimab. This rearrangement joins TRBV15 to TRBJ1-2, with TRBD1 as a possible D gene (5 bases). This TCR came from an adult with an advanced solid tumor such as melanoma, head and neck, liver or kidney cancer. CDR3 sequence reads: CATSRRGNYGYTF. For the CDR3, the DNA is TGTGCCACCAGCAGGAGGGGTAACTATGGCTACACCTTC.